These 30 T cell receptor beta chains share one sample of origin, sequenced in a study of T-cell memory formation after mild COVID-19. TCRdb reprocessed the 5' RACE reads with MiXCR, giving one entry per CDR3 protein. The sample comprises over 45,000 distinct CDR3 sequences, 9.3% of which are singletons, and approximately 12% rests with the top ten. The source material was PBMCs or a T cell subset sorted from them (not recorded which). The receptors shown here come from an adult woman who had mild COVID-19 (a few samples of this study predate the infection). Cell type and time point are not known.

The V call is TRBV20-1, the J call TRBJ2-2; D call uncertain. Trimming shortened V by 5 bases and J by 3 bases, and 7 bases separated the two germline ends. The CDR3 totals 12 residues. Germline CDR1 and CDR2: DFQATT and SNEGSKA (reference sequence). The CDR3 protein is CSAPEYTGELFF. DNA for the CDR3: TGCAGTGCTCCGGAGTACACCGGGGAGCTGTTTTTT.

The gene calls are TRBV20-1 and TRBJ2-7; 7 bases line up with TRBD2. The CDR3 sequence is 15 residues long. The germline V gene has CDR1 DFQATT and CDR2 SNEGSKA (reference sequence). The ends lost 5 bases at V and 0 bases at J; junction bases unmatched: 10. CDR3 coding DNA: TGCAGTGCTCGCCGAGGCACTAGCGTCTCCTACGAGCAGTACTTC. Translated, it gives CSARRGTSVSYEQYF.

This clonotype was seen more than once but under ten times. The rearrangement links TRBV30 to TRBJ2-3; possibly TRBD2 for D (6 bases). The ends were cut back, 2 bases at V and 4 bases at J, with 10 bases in the middle. CDR1 GTSNPN and CDR2 SVGIG come from the germline V gene (reference sequence). The CDR3 is 13 residues long. The DNA for the CDR3 is TGTGCCTGGAGTCCCGGAGGGGCAGATACGCAGTATTTT. This sequence encodes CAWSPGGADTQYF.

This clonotype was counted a few times. The V gene is TRBV3-1, the J gene TRBJ2-1; D is unresolved. The germline V and J ends were trimmed by 3 bases and 6 bases, with 9 bases remaining between them. The CDR3 contains 13 residues. Germline assignment: CDR1 LGHDT and CDR2 YNNKEL (reference sequence). CDR3 DNA: TGTGCCAGCAGCCAGGTCCGAAGCAATGAGCAGTTCTTC. Translating it yields CASSQVRSNEQFF.

This clonotype was seen more than once but under ten times. The CDR3 sequence is CASSLLTEVGGYTF. DNA for the CDR3: TGTGCCAGCAGCTTACTAACCGAAGTCGGCGGCTACACCTTC. The rearrangement joins TRBV7-9 to TRBJ1-2; D is undetermined. The CDR3 totals 14 residues. Trimming cost V 2 bases and J 8 bases, with 15 bases left between them. CDR1 and CDR2 from the germline V gene are SEHNR and FQNEAQ (reference sequence). The variable domain in full, completed from reference TRBV7-9 and TRBJ1-2, reads DTGVSQNPRHKITKRGQNVTFRCDPISEHNRLYWYRQTLGQGPEFLTYFQNEAQLEKSRLLSDRFSAERPKGSFSTLEIQRTEQGDSAMYLCASSLLTEVGGYTFGSGTRLTVV.

This clonotype showed up many times. The chain carries TRBV5-1 and TRBJ2-5, with D possibly being TRBD1 (6 bases). There are 14 residues in the CDR3. With 1 base removed from V and 3 bases from J, the gap between germline ends came to 10 bases. Looked up from germline, CDR1 is SGHRS and CDR2 is YFSETQ. The CDR3 protein is CASSLRQVKETQYF. CDR3 DNA sequence: TGCGCCAGCAGCTTGCGACAGGTCAAAGAGACCCAGTACTTC.

This clonotype was recorded at least ten times. The rearrangement links TRBV7-8 to TRBJ2-1; 10 nucleotides match TRBD2. The CDR3 totals 15 residues. CDR1 SGHVS and CDR2 FQNEAQ come from the germline V gene. V was pared by 3 bases and J by 2 bases, with 1 base of the junction left unmatched. The CDR3 coding sequence is TGTGCCAGCAGCTTCAGCGGGAGGGCCTACAATGAGCAGTTCTTC. Translation: CASSFSGRAYNEQFF.

This clonotype occurred many times. This chain connects TRBV7-9 to TRBJ2-1; 12 positions match TRBD2. CDR1 SEHNR and CDR2 FQNEAQ come from the germline V gene (reference sequence). V shed 4 bases, J shed 6 bases, and the junction held 7 bases outside the gene matches. The CDR3 sequence is 16 residues long. Here the CDR3 DNA reads TGTGCCAGCAGCTCGATCGGACTAGCGGGACTCAATGAGCAGTTCTTC. Its translation: CASSSIGLAGLNEQFF.

A word on this clonotype: The junction shows a germline mismatch at one end, possibly a read error. V usage is TRBV4-3 and J usage is TRBJ2-1; 9 bases agree with TRBD2. CDR3 length: 18 residues. Looked up from germline, CDR1 is LGHNA and CDR2 is YSLEER. The CDR3 bases are TGCGTCAGCAGCCAAGATCCCCAACTAGCGGGCTCCTACAATGAGCAGTTCTTC. This sequence encodes CVSSQDPQLAGSYNEQFF.

This chain connects TRBV9 to TRBJ2-3; TRBD2 matches at 12 bases. The V segment lost 0 bases and the J segment 0 bases; nucleotides outside the gene matches: 2. The length of the CDR3 is 17 residues. CDR1 SGDLS and CDR2 YYNGEE come from the germline V gene. DNA of the CDR3: TGTGCCAGCAGCGTAGGTGGGACTAGCGGGAGCACAGATACGCAGTATTTT. Translation gives CASSVGGTSGSTDTQYF.

This rearrangement joins TRBV27 to TRBJ2-7, with D perhaps matching TRBD2 (7 bases). The V and J ends lost 5 bases and 2 bases respectively, with 10 bases between them. The CDR3 loop spans 13 amino acids. Germline assignment: CDR1 MNHEY and CDR2 SMNVEV (reference sequence). This CDR3 reads CASSPGGPYEQYF. DNA of the CDR3: TGTGCCAGCAGTCCCGGGGGGCCCTACGAGCAGTACTTC.

This clonotype was counted a few times. V is TRBV11-2 and J is TRBJ2-7, with 9 bases that match TRBD1. The CDR3 consists of 14 residues. Germline lookup yields CDR1 SGHAT and CDR2 FQNNGV. V was pared by 2 bases and J by 4 bases, with 3 bases of the junction left unmatched. In nucleotides, the CDR3 is TGTGCCAGCAGCTTATCGGACAGGGGATACGAGCAGTACTTC. Protein: CASSLSDRGYEQYF.

In this sample, this clonotype turned up many times. The V call is TRBV7-8, the J call TRBJ2-3; 8 bases align to TRBD2. The germline gives CDR1 SGHVS, CDR2 FQNEAQ. V trimming: 5 bases; J trimming: 4 bases; junction bases outside the gene matches: 11. The CDR3 runs 16 residues. Here the CDR3 reads CASSRTGTRYADTQYF. The CDR3 coding sequence is TGTGCCAGCAGCCGCACCGGGACTAGGTACGCAGATACGCAGTATTTT.

The sample holds many counts of this clonotype. The gene calls are TRBV4-1 and TRBJ2-1; D remains ambiguous. CDR3 length: 13 residues. Germline assignment: CDR1 MGHRA and CDR2 YSYEKL. The V gene lost 1 base and the J gene lost 4 bases, with 5 bases spanning the gap. This chain's CDR3 is CASSQGPYNEQFF. CDR3 DNA sequence: TGCGCCAGCAGCCAAGGACCGTACAATGAGCAGTTCTTC.

Only a few counts were recorded for this clonotype. The chain recombines TRBV5-5 with TRBJ1-4; D might be TRBD1 (6 bases). Trimming shortened V by 2 bases and J by 3 bases, and 14 bases separated the two germline ends. Germline CDR1 and CDR2: SGHKS and YYEKEE (reference sequence). The CDR3 contains 16 residues. In nucleotides, the CDR3 is TGTGCCAGCAGCTTAGGGGGTGGACAGCCTAATGAAAAACTGTTTTTT. Its protein product is CASSLGGGQPNEKLFF.

A few counts support this clonotype. The rearrangement joins TRBV5-1 to TRBJ2-3, with D unclear. The CDR3 extends over 13 amino acids. Germline CDR1 reads SGHRS; CDR2 reads YFSETQ. V lost 7 bases to trimming and J lost 2 bases, with 11 bases between them. The CDR3 loop is CASGQTNTDTQYF. The CDR3 region has the DNA TGCGCCAGCGGGCAGACAAACACAGATACGCAGTATTTT.

This sequence joins TRBV29-1 and TRBJ1-2; 8 bases are shared with TRBD1. V lost 3 bases to trimming and J lost 3 bases; unmatched junction nucleotides: 9. Germline values: CDR1 SQVTM, CDR2 ANQGSEA. There are 15 residues in the CDR3. CDR3 in DNA: TGCAGCGTTGACCTAAGCCTGACAGGGGACTATGGCTACACCTTC. This gives the protein CSVDLSLTGDYGYTF.

This chain uses TRBV5-6 with TRBJ1-6; D remains ambiguous. V was clipped by 5 bases and J by 10 bases, with 16 bases between them. CDR1 is SGHDT, CDR2 YYEEEE, per germline. The CDR3 contains 14 residues. The CDR3: CASSSPATGSPLHF. Written as DNA, the CDR3 is TGTGCCAGCAGTTCACCGGCCACGGGGTCACCCCTCCACTTT. The entire variable domain, with the rest obtained from reference TRBV5-6 and TRBJ1-6, is as follows: DAGVTQSPTHLIKTRGQQVTLRCSPKSGHDTVSWYQQALGQGPQFIFQYYEEEERQRGNFPDRFSGHQFPNYSSELNVNALLLGDSALYLCASSSPATGSPLHFGNGTRLTVT.

The chain carries TRBV20-1 and TRBJ2-7; 13 bases are a match to TRBD2. Trimming took 5 bases from V and 2 from J; bases not matched to a gene: 6. CDR3 length equals 15 residues. Germline CDR1 and CDR2: DFQATT and SNEGSKA (reference sequence). The CDR3 loop is CSAPRLAGGTYEQYF. The CDR3 DNA reads as TGCAGTGCTCCACGACTAGCGGGGGGAACCTACGAGCAGTACTTC.

This clonotype occurred many times. The rearrangement links TRBV5-4 to TRBJ2-5, with D possibly being TRBD2 (5 bases). CDR3 size: 14 residues. Germline V gene data show CDR1 as SGHNT and CDR2 as YYREEE (reference sequence). V was pared by 4 bases and J by 5 bases, with 15 bases between. This chain's CDR3 is CASSPTGSHETQYF. The CDR3, as DNA: TGTGCCAGCAGCCCTACGGGGAGCCACGAGACCCAGTACTTC.

This clonotype has ten or more counts. The chain joins TRBV7-9 to TRBJ2-1, with unresolved D. Trimming stripped 2 bases from V and 6 bases from J, with 5 bases between. Germline V gives CDR1 SEHNR, CDR2 FQNEAQ (reference sequence). CDR3 length: 12 amino acids. CDR3 region: CASSLFSNEQFF. In nucleotides, the CDR3 is TGTGCCAGCAGCTTATTCAGCAATGAGCAGTTCTTC.

The V gene is TRBV7-9, the J gene TRBJ2-7, with a weak D call TRBD1 (6 bases). This CDR3 has 14 amino acids. From germline, CDR1 is SEHNR and CDR2 FQNEAQ (reference sequence). Trimming removed 7 bases from V and 0 bases from J, with 13 bases in between. Written as DNA, the CDR3 is TGTGCCAGCATGAGGCAGGGGAGCTCCTACGAGCAGTACTTC. It codes for CASMRQGSSYEQYF. Using reference TRBV7-9 and TRBJ2-7 for the parts outside the CDR3, the full variable domain is DTGVSQNPRHKITKRGQNVTFRCDPISEHNRLYWYRQTLGQGPEFLTYFQNEAQLEKSRLLSDRFSAERPKGSFSTLEIQRTEQGDSAMYLCASMRQGSSYEQYFGPGTRLTVT.

Ten or more counts support this clonotype. Here the CDR3 reads CASSPGPYEQYF. The CDR3 nucleotides read TGTGCCAGCAGCCCCGGCCCCTACGAGCAGTACTTC. The chain has TRBV7-2 and TRBJ2-7; D gene ambiguous. Trimming removed 5 bases from V and 2 bases from J, with 7 bases in between. Germline V CDR1 and CDR2: SGHTA, FQGNSA. This CDR3 contains 12 residues.

The chain carries TRBV7-2 and TRBJ2-1, with TRBD2 identical over 7 bases. With V trimmed by 5 bases and J by 4 bases, 14 bases remained unmatched. This CDR3 has 17 residues. From germline, CDR1 is SGHTA and CDR2 FQGNSA. CDR3 DNA: TGTGCCAGCAGCCCCAACGCCCCGGGACTAACGTACAATGAGCAGTTCTTC. Its protein product is CASSPNAPGLTYNEQFF.

Ten or more counts support this clonotype. This chain links TRBV5-1 with TRBJ2-7; D is unclear. The CDR3 consists of 11 residues. Trimming left V 4 bases short and J 6 bases short, with 8 bases between. The germline gives CDR1 SGHRS, CDR2 YFSETQ. CDR3 residues: CASSTDTEQYF. The DNA for the CDR3 is TGCGCCAGCAGCACCGACACCGAGCAGTACTTC.

The chain uses TRBV5-1 and TRBJ2-1, with 9 nucleotides matching TRBD2. Losses at the gene ends were 0 bases for V and 5 bases for J; bases not matched to a gene: 6. CDR3 length equals 16 residues. CDR1 SGHRS and CDR2 YFSETQ come from the germline V gene. The CDR3 loop reads CASSLVNLAGNNEQFF. The CDR3 DNA is TGCGCCAGCAGCTTGGTGAATCTAGCGGGGAACAATGAGCAGTTCTTC.

This chain uses TRBV24-1 with TRBJ2-1; D unclear. Between the trimmed V and J ends, which lost 4 bases and 9 bases, there was a span of 18 bases. The CDR3 sequence is 15 residues long. Looked up from germline, CDR1 is KGHDR and CDR2 is SFDVKD. The CDR3 spells CATSDAAGARGEQFF. The DNA for the CDR3 is TGTGCCACCAGTGACGCCGCCGGAGCTAGAGGTGAGCAGTTCTTC.

This clonotype has just a few counts. This chain joins TRBV20-1 and TRBJ1-1; 10 bases are shared with TRBD1. Germline trimming cut 6 bases from V and 4 bases from J; bases unmatched to any gene: 11. This CDR3 is 15 amino acids long. The V gene's germline CDR1 is DFQATT and CDR2 SNEGSKA (reference sequence). The CDR3 here is CSASDRGTLVTEAFF. The DNA of the CDR3 is TGCAGTGCCTCGGACAGGGGGACTTTGGTCACTGAAGCTTTCTTT.

The CDR3 protein is CSARTGARAEAFF. The DNA of the CDR3 is TGCAGTGCGAGAACGGGGGCTCGGGCTGAAGCTTTCTTT. The chain links TRBV20-1 to TRBJ1-1; D is possibly TRBD1 (6 bases). Germline V gene lookup returns CDR1 DFQATT and CDR2 SNEGSKA (reference sequence). This CDR3 is built from 13 residues. Trimming pared 6 bases from V and 6 bases from J, leaving 17 bases between.

This clonotype was found many times. J is TRBJ2-3 and V is TRBV5-1, with TRBD1 matching 7 bases. V shed 4 bases and J 5 bases; nucleotides not matched to a gene: 10. The length of the CDR3 is 15 residues. Looked up from germline, CDR1 is SGHRS and CDR2 is YFSETQ. As DNA, the CDR3 is TGCGCCAGCAGCACCGGGGACAGACCCAAAGATACGCAGTATTTT. Translated, it gives CASSTGDRPKDTQYF.